This T cell receptor (beta chain) was documented in a study of T cells in Graves' hyperthyroidism and ophthalmopathy. The wider study: Peripheral blood was obtained at initial diagnosis, preceding any treatment. Study-level findings and limits: Researchers found most expanded thyroid clonotypes above 0.001 in blood as well.

Unmatched junction bases numbered 10, after V lost 1 base and J lost 1 base. Germline CDR1 is SGHDT and CDR2 is YYEEEE. The CDR3 sequence is 18 residues long. Amplification of TCR beta CDR3 regions used RNA as the template. The TCR CDR3 was amplified in a first-round RT-PCR using the HTBI primer set. TCRdb processed the multiplex PCR reads anew with MiXCR; each CDR3 protein has one entry. The sample yields a few hundred thousand distinct CDR3 sequences, roughly 23% seen once. About this clonotype itself: What it binds is unknown.

The study included ophthalmopathy patients with Clinical Activity Score at least 3, NOSPECS grade at least 4 and duration under 3 months. Any patient presenting with uncontrolled infection, other autoimmune disease, pregnancy or lactation was left out. The source of this sequence is a woman in her seventies with Graves' ophthalmopathy. Material for sequencing was blood. The chain links TRBV5-6 to TRBJ1-1; 10 bases line up with TRBD1. In DNA, the CDR3 is TGTGCCAGCAGCTTGTATTTAGGACAGGGGGTTTCGAACACTGAAGCTTTCTTT. Translating it yields CASSLYLGQGVSNTEAFF.